The 14 T cell receptor beta chains listed next were all sequenced from one sample in a study of blood T cell repertoires in COVID-19. Produced via immunoSEQ multiplex PCR; TCRdb's table is partial and in-frame only. The sample shows some 180,000 clones, nearly 90% of them seen only once. Sequencing used peripheral blood. The receptors were gathered from a man aged 45-60 years with acute or convalescent COVID-19.

The chain joins TRBV27 to TRBJ2-5, with 11 positions matching TRBD2. V trimming: 4 bases; J trimming: 1 base; junction bases outside the gene matches: 2. The CDR3 is made up of 15 amino acids. The germline gives CDR1 MNHEY, CDR2 SMNVEV (reference sequence). The CDR3 sequence is CASSSGTSGQETQYF. The CDR3 coding sequence is TGTGCCAGCAGTTCCGGGACTAGCGGCCAAGAGACCCAGTACTTC.

The chain has TRBV2 and TRBJ1-5; D is unclear. V was clipped by 6 bases and J by 4 bases, with 4 bases between them. The germline gives CDR1 SNHLY, CDR2 FYNNEI. The CDR3 has 11 amino acids. CDR3 coding DNA: TGTGCCAGCAGATATAATCAGCCCCAGCATTTT. It yields the protein CASRYNQPQHF.

The V gene is TRBV7-8, the J gene TRBJ1-1; D possibly corresponds to TRBD1 (5 bases). The V end was cut by 5 bases, the J end by 1 base, with 11 bases between. Germline V gene sequence: CDR1 SGHVS, CDR2 FQNEAQ. There are 14 residues in the CDR3. CDR3 amino acids: CASSQSTGNTEAFF. The DNA for the CDR3 is TGTGCCAGCAGCCAGTCAACAGGGAACACTGAAGCTTTCTTT.

The chain recombines TRBV19 with TRBJ2-3; 7 bases map to TRBD2. CDR1 and CDR2 (germline): LNHDA, SQIVND (reference sequence). The CDR3 runs 16 residues. V was clipped by 5 bases and J by 6 bases; unmatched bases: 14. The CDR3 nucleotides read TGTGCCAGTAGTTGGGGTGGTATGGTGACTAGCGATACGCAGTATTTT. This translates into CASSWGGMVTSDTQYF.

The chain carries TRBV2 and TRBJ1-3; D ambiguous. The CDR3 runs to 14 residues. CDR1 is SNHLY, CDR2 FYNNEI, per germline. The V end lost 6 bases, the J end lost 4 bases, and 13 bases lay between the germline ends. CDR3: CASSPDITGNTIYF. In DNA, the CDR3 is TGTGCCAGCAGCCCCGACATTACCGGAAACACCATATATTTT.

The rearrangement links TRBV6-4 to TRBJ2-1, with TRBD2 identical over 12 bases. The V segment lost 2 bases and the J segment 15 bases; nucleotides outside the gene matches: 5. The CDR3 sequence is 13 residues long. Germline values: CDR1 MRHNA, CDR2 SNTAGT. CDR3 sequence: CASSDRLAGELFF. CDR3 DNA: TGTGCCAGCAGTGACCGACTAGCGGGAGAACTGTTCTTC.

V usage is TRBV9 and J usage is TRBJ1-2; 8 bases are a match to TRBD1. The ends lost 3 bases at V and 4 bases at J; junction bases unmatched: 8. CDR3 length: 15 residues. Germline V gene lookup returns CDR1 SGDLS and CDR2 YYNGEE. CDR3 coding DNA: TGTGCCAGCAGCGCACGACAGGGGAGCGCCTATGGCTACACCTTC. The encoded protein is CASSARQGSAYGYTF.

The chain has TRBV3-1 (or the pseudogene TRBV3-2) and TRBJ2-1; 7 positions match TRBD2. Trimming cost V 4 bases and J 6 bases; bases outside gene matches: 9. CDR1 is LGHDT, CDR2 YNNKEL, per germline (reference sequence). The CDR3 contains 15 residues. This CDR3 is CASSLSAGESNEQFF. For the CDR3, the DNA is TGTGCCAGCAGCCTAAGCGCGGGAGAGAGCAATGAGCAGTTCTTC.

This clone appeared a single time. The chain is built from TRBV11-2 and TRBJ2-1; a weak D match, TRBD2 (6 bases). CDR3 length: 17 amino acids. Trimming took 1 base from V and 2 from J, leaving 15 bases between them. Germline assignment: CDR1 SGHAT and CDR2 FQNNGV. CDR3 residues: CASSLGVTGVPYNEQFF. The DNA of the CDR3 is TGTGCCAGCAGCTTAGGAGTAACGGGAGTACCCTACAATGAGCAGTTCTTC.

Details on this clone: This same CDR3 is encoded by further DNA sequences in the sample. The chain has TRBV7-9 and TRBJ2-3; D remains ambiguous. V was pared by 3 bases and J by 5 bases, with 9 bases between. The CDR3 sequence is 13 residues long. Germline-derived CDR1 and CDR2 are SEHNR and FQNEAQ (reference sequence). The CDR3 DNA reads TGTGCCAGCAGCTTCGGGTCGGGAGATACGCAGTATTTT. Its protein is CASSFGSGDTQYF. Drawing the rest from reference TRBV7-9 and TRBJ2-3, the complete variable domain is DTGVSQNPRHKITKRGQNVTFRCDPISEHNRLYWYRQTLGQGPEFLTYFQNEAQLEKSRLLSDRFSAERPKGSFSTLEIQRTEQGDSAMYLCASSFGSGDTQYFGPGTRLTVL.

The rearrangement uses TRBV27 and TRBJ2-2; 8 bases are a match to TRBD2. Trimming at V came to 5 bases and at J to 1 base, leaving 12 bases not matched to a gene. The CDR3 is 18 residues long. Germline V gives CDR1 MNHEY, CDR2 SMNVEV (reference sequence). The CDR3 DNA follows: TGTGCCAGCAGTAGCACACCCACTAGCGGAGAGAACACCGGGGAGCTGTTTTTT. This gives the protein CASSSTPTSGENTGELFF.

The gene calls are TRBV4-2 and TRBJ2-1, with 9 bases that match TRBD2. V lost 0 bases to trimming and J lost 3 bases; unmatched junction nucleotides: 3. CDR1 and CDR2 (germline): LGHNA, YNFKEQ. The CDR3 extends over 16 amino acids. The CDR3 region is CASSQDQAGGYNEQFF. CDR3 in DNA: TGTGCCAGCAGCCAAGATCAAGCGGGGGGCTACAATGAGCAGTTCTTC.

The chain uses TRBV19 and TRBJ1-3, with D perhaps TRBD1 (5 bases). Germline CDR1 reads LNHDA; CDR2 reads SQIVND (reference sequence). The CDR3 is 14 residues long. The ends were cut back, 8 bases at V and 0 bases at J, with 11 bases in the middle. CDR3 DNA: TGTGCCAGTTATGACAGAAGCTCTGGAAACACCATATATTTT. Residues: CASYDRSSGNTIYF. Full variable domain (missing parts from reference TRBV19 and TRBJ1-3): DGGITQSPKYLFRKEGQNVTLSCEQNLNHDAMYWYRQDPGQGLRLIYYSQIVNDFQKGDIAEGYSVSREKKESFPLTVTSAQKNPTAFYLCASYDRSSGNTIYFGEGSWLTVV.

The chain is built from TRBV19 and TRBJ2-7; D perhaps matches TRBD2 (7 bases). Germline CDR1 is LNHDA and CDR2 is SQIVND (reference sequence). The V gene lost 5 bases and the J gene lost 5 bases, with 16 bases spanning the gap. The CDR3 is 14 residues long. CDR3 protein: CASSPQRGGNEQYF. The CDR3 DNA reads TGTGCCAGTAGTCCACAGAGGGGGGGCAACGAGCAGTACTTC.